This T cell receptor (beta chain) was identified in a study of immunodeficiency (dated by TCRdb to the late 2010s). For the study in its entirety: The repertoires were analyzed to search for VDJ recombination defects and oligoclonality.

Deletion took 1 base off V and 2 bases off J, with a span of 14 bases between the germline ends. The CDR1 and CDR2 encoded by the germline V gene (reference sequence) are LGHDT and YNNKEL. The CDR3, cysteine through phenylalanine, is 16 amino acids long. Only the CDR3 DNA stays, 48 bases, in frame from base 1. Before TCR sequencing, CD3+CD4+ T cells were sorted from fresh PBMCs. Genomic DNA was isolated using the QIAamp DNA Blood Mini Kit and then sent out for immunoSEQ repertoire analysis. CDR3 regions were amplified by multiplex PCR from a standard quantity of genomic DNA template. An Illumina platform was used to sequence the PCR products. The study's own analysis went as follows. Sequences were aligned to a reference, with V, D and J gene definitions taken from IMGT. To eliminate PCR and sequencing errors, a nearest-neighbor clustering algorithm combined closely related sequences. V, D and J usage in productive unique and total sequences was analyzed using ImmunoSEQ Analyzer tools and R version 3.6.1. Drawn from immuneACCESS, this table holds only the in-frame rearrangements with V and J called that TCRdb kept. Clones are partly lost; checked studies trace under half to an unresolved V gene and leave the rest unexplained. The V and J calls and the clone size are those of that table, but D and trimming were determined from the DNA. The sample yields about 3,600 clones; around 91% were counted once. The ten largest clones take up about 3.9% of the sample.

Broader findings and caveats from the paper: Severe oligoclonality, as judged by top-100 and total clonotype frequencies, was observed in patient CD8+ T cells but not in patient CD4+ T cells. Between patients and controls, productive entropy and V-J pairing of CD4+ T cells looked similar. In entropy comparisons, n=3 (open circles) was shown for patients versus healthy controls, and a thymic development effect was only suggested as possible.

On this clone itself: This clone's antigen is unknown. Base qualities are not at hand, and no much larger clone is one base apart.

The chain is made from TRBV3-1 (or the pseudogene TRBV3-2) and TRBJ2-5; TRBD2 is possibly the D segment (6 matching bases). The receptor comes from a human donor in good health. The sample was CD4+ T cells from blood. The sequenced DNA: TGTGCCAGCAGCCAAGCCGTAGCGGCGTCGCAAGAGACCCAGTACTTC. Its amino acids are CASSQAVAASQETQYF.